These 7 T cell receptor beta chains share one sample of origin, sequenced in a study of blood T cell repertoires in COVID-19. Assay: immunoSEQ multiplex PCR; the TCRdb copy retains only in-frame clones and omits some. The sample has tens of thousands of clones, about 90% seen once. Sequences were obtained from peripheral blood. The receptors derive from a man older than 75 in a cohort sampled during active COVID-19.

The sample holds a few counts of this clone. This chain joins TRBV2 and TRBJ2-7; D is uncertain. CDR3 length: 11 residues. Germline CDR1 is SNHLY and CDR2 is FYNNEI. Trimming cost V 5 bases and J 4 bases, with 6 bases left between them. The CDR3 protein is CASSSLYEQYF. The CDR3, as DNA: TGTGCCAGCAGTTCGTTGTACGAGCAGTACTTC.

The rearrangement joins TRBV7-6 to TRBJ2-2, with a weak D call TRBD1 (5 bases). The CDR3 extends over 15 amino acids. CDR1 and CDR2 from the germline V gene are SGHVS and FNYEAQ. Trimming shortened V by 6 bases and J by 3 bases, and 14 bases separated the two germline ends. The CDR3 protein is CASSPQGTYTGELFF. The CDR3 DNA sequence: TGTGCCAGCAGTCCCCAGGGAACCTACACCGGGGAGCTGTTTTTT. Complete variable domain (other parts from reference TRBV7-6 and TRBJ2-2): GAGVSQSPRYKVTKRGQDVALRCDPISGHVSLYWYRQALGQGPEFLTYFNYEAQQDKSGLPNDRFSAERPEGSISTLTIQRTEQRDSAMYRCASSPQGTYTGELFFGEGSRLTVL.

The genes are TRBV10-3 and TRBJ2-3; the match to TRBD1 covers 9 bases. Germline values: CDR1 ENHRY, CDR2 SYGVKD. The CDR3 covers 15 residues. V was pared by 3 bases and J by 3 bases, with 4 bases of the junction left unmatched. CDR3 nucleotide sequence: TGTGCCATCAGTGAAGCCGGGACAGGGACAGATACGCAGTATTTT. Its translation is CAISEAGTGTDTQYF.

The gene calls are TRBV2 and TRBJ1-5, with D possibly being TRBD1 (6 bases). Trimming took off 5 bases at V and 1 base at J, with 12 bases between the two ends. Germline lookup yields CDR1 SNHLY and CDR2 FYNNEI. CDR3 length: 15 amino acids. The CDR3 protein is CASSQSGDSNQPQHF. The CDR3 coding sequence is TGTGCCAGCAGTCAATCAGGGGACAGCAATCAGCCCCAGCATTTT. Complete variable domain (other parts from reference TRBV2 and TRBJ1-5): EPEVTQTPSHQVTQMGQEVILRCVPISNHLYFYWYRQILGQKVEFLVSFYNNEISEKSEIFDDQFSVERPDGSNFTLKIRSTKLEDSAMYFCASSQSGDSNQPQHFGDGTRLSIL.

The chain recombines TRBV18 with TRBJ2-2; 9 bases line up with TRBD2. In germline, CDR1 is KGHSH, CDR2 LQKENI. The CDR3 is made up of 15 amino acids. V dropped 2 bases and J dropped 4; count of bases not matched to a gene: 2. In nucleotides, the CDR3 is TGTGCCAGCTCACCAGCGGGGGGGCCCACCGGGGAGCTGTTTTTT. As protein: CASSPAGGPTGELFF.

The rearrangement joins TRBV2 to TRBJ2-7, with TRBD2 matching 7 bases. V lost 2 bases to trimming and J lost 1 base; unmatched junction nucleotides: 5. CDR1 is SNHLY and CDR2 is FYNNEI in the germline V gene. This CDR3 spans 15 amino acids. CDR3 sequence: CASSEWGGGSYEQYF. For the CDR3, the DNA is TGTGCCAGCAGTGAATGGGGCGGGGGTTCCTACGAGCAGTACTTC.

This chain links TRBV7-2 with TRBJ2-7, with a weak D call TRBD1 (7 bases). CDR3 length equals 14 residues. Trimming removed 5 bases at V and 3 bases at J, with 14 bases between. The germline V gene has CDR1 SGHTA and CDR2 FQGNSA. The CDR3 region has the DNA TGTGCCAGCAGCCAACAGCAGGGGGGCTACGAGCAGTACTTC. Protein: CASSQQQGGYEQYF.